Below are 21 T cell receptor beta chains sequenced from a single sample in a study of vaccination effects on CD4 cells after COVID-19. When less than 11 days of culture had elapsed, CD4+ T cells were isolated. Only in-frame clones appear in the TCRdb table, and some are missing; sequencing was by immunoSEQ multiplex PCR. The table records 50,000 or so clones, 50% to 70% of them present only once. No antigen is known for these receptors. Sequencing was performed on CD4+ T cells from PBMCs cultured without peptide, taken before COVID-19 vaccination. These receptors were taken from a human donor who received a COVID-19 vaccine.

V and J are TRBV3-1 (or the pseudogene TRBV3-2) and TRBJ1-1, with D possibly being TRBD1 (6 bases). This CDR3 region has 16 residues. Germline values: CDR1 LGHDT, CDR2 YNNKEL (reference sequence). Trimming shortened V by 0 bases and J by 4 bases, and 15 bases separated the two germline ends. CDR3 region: CASSQESGGLVTEAFF. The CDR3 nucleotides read TGTGCCAGCAGCCAAGAATCGGGGGGCTTGGTCACTGAAGCTTTCTTT.

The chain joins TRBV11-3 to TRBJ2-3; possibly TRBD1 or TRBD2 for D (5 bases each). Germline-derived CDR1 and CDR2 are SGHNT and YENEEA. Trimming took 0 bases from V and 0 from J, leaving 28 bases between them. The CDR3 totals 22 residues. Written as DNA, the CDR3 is TGTGCCAGCAGCTTAGACCTAACGGGGAAAATGGCGAGGGGACCTAGCACAGATACGCAGTATTTT. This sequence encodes CASSLDLTGKMARGPSTDTQYF. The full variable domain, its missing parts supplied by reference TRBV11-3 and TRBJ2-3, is EAGVVQSPRYKIIEKKQPVAFWCNPISGHNTLYWYLQNLGQGPELLIRYENEEAVDDSQLPKDRFSAERLKGVDSTLKIQPAELGDSAVYLCASSLDLTGKMARGPSTDTQYFGPGTRLTVL.

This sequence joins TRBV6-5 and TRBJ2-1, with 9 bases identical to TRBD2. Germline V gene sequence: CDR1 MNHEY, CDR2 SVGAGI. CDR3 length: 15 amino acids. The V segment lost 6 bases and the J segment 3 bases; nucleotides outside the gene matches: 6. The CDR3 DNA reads TGTGCCAGCAGACCAGCGGGAGGCCTCTACAATGAGCAGTTCTTC. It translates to CASRPAGGLYNEQFF.

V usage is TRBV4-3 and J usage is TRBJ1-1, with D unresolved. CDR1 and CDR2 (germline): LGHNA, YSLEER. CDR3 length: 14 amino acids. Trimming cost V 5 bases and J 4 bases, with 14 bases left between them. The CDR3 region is CASSGRPRGTEAFF. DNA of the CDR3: TGCGCCAGCAGCGGGCGGCCTCGGGGCACTGAAGCTTTCTTT.

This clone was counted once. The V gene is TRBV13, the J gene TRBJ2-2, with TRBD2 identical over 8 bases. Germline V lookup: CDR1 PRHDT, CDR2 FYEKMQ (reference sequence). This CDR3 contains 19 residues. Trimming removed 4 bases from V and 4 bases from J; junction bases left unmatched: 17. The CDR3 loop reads CASSSSISGKISGTGELFF. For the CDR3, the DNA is TGTGCCAGCAGCTCCTCTATTAGCGGGAAAATTTCGGGCACCGGGGAGCTGTTTTTT.

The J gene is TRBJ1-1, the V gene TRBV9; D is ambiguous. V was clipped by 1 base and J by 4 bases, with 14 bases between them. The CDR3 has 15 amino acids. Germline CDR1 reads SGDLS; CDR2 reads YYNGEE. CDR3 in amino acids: CASSVIQAASTEAFF. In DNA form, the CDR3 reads TGTGCCAGCAGCGTAATCCAGGCGGCGAGCACTGAAGCTTTCTTT.

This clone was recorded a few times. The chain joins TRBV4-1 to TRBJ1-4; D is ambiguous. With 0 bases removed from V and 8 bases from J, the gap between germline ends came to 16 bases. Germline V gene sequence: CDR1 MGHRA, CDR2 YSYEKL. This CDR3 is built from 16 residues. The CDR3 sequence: CASSQETTVSGEKLFF. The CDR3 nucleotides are TGCGCCAGCAGCCAAGAAACAACGGTCAGCGGGGAAAAACTGTTTTTT.

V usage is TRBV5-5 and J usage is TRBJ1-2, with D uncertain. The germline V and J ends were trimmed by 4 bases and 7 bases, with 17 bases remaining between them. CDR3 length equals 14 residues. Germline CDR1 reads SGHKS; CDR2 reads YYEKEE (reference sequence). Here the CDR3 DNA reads TGTGCCAGCAGCCCGGCGGGATCGGCCGTTGGCTACACCTTC. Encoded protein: CASSPAGSAVGYTF.

The CDR3, as DNA: TGTGCCAGTACGGCTCTAGCGACTAGCACAGATACGCAGTATTTT. Residues: CASTALATSTDTQYF. The rearrangement links TRBV19 to TRBJ2-3, with a weak D call TRBD2 (6 bases). V shed 7 bases and J shed 0 bases, with 14 bases lying between them. Germline lookup yields CDR1 LNHDA and CDR2 SQIVND (reference sequence). The CDR3 is made up of 15 amino acids. The full variable domain, with the rest looked up from reference TRBV19 and TRBJ2-3, is DGGITQSPKYLFRKEGQNVTLSCEQNLNHDAMYWYRQDPGQGLRLIYYSQIVNDFQKGDIAEGYSVSREKKESFPLTVTSAQKNPTAFYLCASTALATSTDTQYFGPGTRLTVL.

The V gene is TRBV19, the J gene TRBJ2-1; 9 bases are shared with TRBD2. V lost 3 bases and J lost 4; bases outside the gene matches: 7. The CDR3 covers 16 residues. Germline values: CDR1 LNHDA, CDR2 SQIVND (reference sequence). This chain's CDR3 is CASSISGLAKYNEQFF. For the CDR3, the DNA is TGTGCCAGTAGTATCAGTGGACTAGCGAAATACAATGAGCAGTTCTTC.

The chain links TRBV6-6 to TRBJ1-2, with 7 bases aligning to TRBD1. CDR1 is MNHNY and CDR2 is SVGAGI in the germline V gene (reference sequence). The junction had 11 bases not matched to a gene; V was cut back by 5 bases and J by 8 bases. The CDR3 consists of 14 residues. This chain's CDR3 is CASSAWRGRWGYTF. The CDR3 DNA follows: TGTGCCAGCAGTGCCTGGAGGGGGCGGTGGGGCTACACCTTC.

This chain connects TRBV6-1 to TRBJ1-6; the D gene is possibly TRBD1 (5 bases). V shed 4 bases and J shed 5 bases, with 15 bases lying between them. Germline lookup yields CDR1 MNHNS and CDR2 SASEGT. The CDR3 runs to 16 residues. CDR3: CASSGGRGANNSPLHF. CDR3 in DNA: TGTGCCAGCAGTGGGGGCAGAGGGGCCAATAATTCACCCCTCCACTTT.

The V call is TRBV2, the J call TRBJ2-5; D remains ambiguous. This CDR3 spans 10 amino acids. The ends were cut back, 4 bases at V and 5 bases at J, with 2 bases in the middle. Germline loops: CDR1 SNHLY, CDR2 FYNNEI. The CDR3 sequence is CASSGETQYF. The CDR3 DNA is TGTGCCAGCAGTGGGGAGACCCAGTACTTC.

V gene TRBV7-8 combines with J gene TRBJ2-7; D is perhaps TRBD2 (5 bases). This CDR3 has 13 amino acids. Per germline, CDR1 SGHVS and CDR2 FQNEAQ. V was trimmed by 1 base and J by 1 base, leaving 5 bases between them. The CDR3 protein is CASSLERSYEQYF. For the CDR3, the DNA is TGTGCCAGCAGCTTAGAGCGGTCCTACGAGCAGTACTTC. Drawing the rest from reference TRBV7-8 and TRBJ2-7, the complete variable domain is GAGVSQSPRYKVAKRGQDVALRCDPISGHVSLFWYQQALGQGPEFLTYFQNEAQLDKSGLPSDRFFAERPEGSVSTLKIQRTQQEDSAVYLCASSLERSYEQYFGPGTRLTVT.

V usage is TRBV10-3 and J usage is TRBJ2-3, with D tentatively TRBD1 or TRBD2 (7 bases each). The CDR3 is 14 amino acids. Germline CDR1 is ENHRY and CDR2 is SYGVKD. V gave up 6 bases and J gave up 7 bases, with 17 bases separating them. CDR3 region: CAIRGGGEFNTQYF. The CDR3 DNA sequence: TGTGCCATCAGGGGAGGGGGCGAATTTAATACGCAGTATTTT.

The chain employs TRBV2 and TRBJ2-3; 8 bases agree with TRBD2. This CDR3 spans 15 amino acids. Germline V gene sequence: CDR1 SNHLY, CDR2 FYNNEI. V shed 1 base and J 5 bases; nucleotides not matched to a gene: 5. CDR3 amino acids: CASSEEAGAGDTQYF. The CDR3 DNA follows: TGTGCCAGCAGTGAAGAAGCGGGGGCGGGAGATACGCAGTATTTT.

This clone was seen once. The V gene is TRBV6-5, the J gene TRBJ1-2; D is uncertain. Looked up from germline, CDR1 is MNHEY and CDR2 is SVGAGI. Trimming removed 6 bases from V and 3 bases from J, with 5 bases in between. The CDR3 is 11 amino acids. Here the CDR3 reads CASSQDYGYTF. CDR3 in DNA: TGTGCCAGCAGCCAGGACTATGGCTACACCTTC.

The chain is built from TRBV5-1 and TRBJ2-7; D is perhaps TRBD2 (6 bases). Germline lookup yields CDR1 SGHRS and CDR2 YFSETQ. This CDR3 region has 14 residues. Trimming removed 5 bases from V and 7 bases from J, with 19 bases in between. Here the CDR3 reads CASRPPGLQEEQYF. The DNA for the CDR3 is TGCGCCAGCAGACCTCCGGGACTCCAAGAGGAGCAGTACTTC.

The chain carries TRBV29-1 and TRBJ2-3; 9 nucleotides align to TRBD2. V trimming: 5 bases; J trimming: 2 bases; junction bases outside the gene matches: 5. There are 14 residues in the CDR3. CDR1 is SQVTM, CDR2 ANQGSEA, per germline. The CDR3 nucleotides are TGCAGCGTTCATAGCGGGGGAATCACAGATACGCAGTATTTT. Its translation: CSVHSGGITDTQYF.

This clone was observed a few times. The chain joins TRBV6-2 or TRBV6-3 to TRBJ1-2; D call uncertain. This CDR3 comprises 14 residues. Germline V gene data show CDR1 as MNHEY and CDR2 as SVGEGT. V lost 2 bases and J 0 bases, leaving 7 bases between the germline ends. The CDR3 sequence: CASSYRGTNYGYTF. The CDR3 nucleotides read TGTGCCAGCAGTTACCGGGGTACTAACTATGGCTACACCTTC.

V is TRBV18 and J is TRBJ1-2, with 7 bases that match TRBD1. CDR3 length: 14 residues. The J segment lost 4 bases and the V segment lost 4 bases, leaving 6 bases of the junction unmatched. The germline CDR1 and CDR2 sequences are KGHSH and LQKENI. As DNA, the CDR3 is TGTGCCAGCTCACGCGGGACAGCGGTCTATGGCTACACCTTC. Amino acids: CASSRGTAVYGYTF.